What follows are 3 T cell receptor beta chains derived from one specimen sequenced in a study of blood T cell repertoires in COVID-19. The data were produced by immunoSEQ multiplex PCR, yet TCRdb's version contains in-frame clones alone and is incomplete. The sample lists over 120,000 clones, 88% seen once, with over 1.5% in the top ten. Sequenced: peripheral blood. All receptors derive from a man aged 65 to 79 with acute or convalescent COVID-19.

V and J are TRBV5-1 and TRBJ1-1, with D perhaps matching TRBD1 (5 bases). The CDR3 is made up of 14 amino acids. Trimming left V 0 bases short and J 5 bases short, with 11 bases between. Germline V gene lookup returns CDR1 SGHRS and CDR2 YFSETQ. CDR3 in DNA: TGCGCCAGCAGCTTGGAGCGGGAGGGGACTGAAGCTTTCTTT. Protein sequence: CASSLEREGTEAFF.

The gene calls are TRBV2 and TRBJ1-4; 7 bases fit TRBD1. J gave up 4 bases and V 6 bases, and 5 bases lay outside the gene matches. The CDR3 contains 14 residues. Germline assignment: CDR1 SNHLY and CDR2 FYNNEI. The CDR3 spells CASRFDRVNEKLFF. In nucleotides, the CDR3 is TGTGCCAGCAGATTCGACAGGGTTAATGAAAAACTGTTTTTT.

The gene calls are TRBV18 and TRBJ2-5; 10 nucleotides match TRBD1. The CDR3 is 16 residues long. V gave up 3 bases and J gave up 5 bases; unmatched junction bases: 9. Germline V gives CDR1 KGHSH, CDR2 LQKENI. The CDR3 is CASSPGGGTGDETQYF. The CDR3 nucleotides are TGTGCCAGCTCACCTGGAGGGGGGACAGGGGACGAGACCCAGTACTTC. The full variable domain, rest sourced from reference TRBV18 and TRBJ2-5, is NAGVMQNPRHLVRRRGQEARLRCSPMKGHSHVYWYRQLPEEGLKFMVYLQKENIIDESGMPKERFSAEFPKEGPSILRIQQVVRGDSAAYFCASSPGGGTGDETQYFGPGTRLLVL.